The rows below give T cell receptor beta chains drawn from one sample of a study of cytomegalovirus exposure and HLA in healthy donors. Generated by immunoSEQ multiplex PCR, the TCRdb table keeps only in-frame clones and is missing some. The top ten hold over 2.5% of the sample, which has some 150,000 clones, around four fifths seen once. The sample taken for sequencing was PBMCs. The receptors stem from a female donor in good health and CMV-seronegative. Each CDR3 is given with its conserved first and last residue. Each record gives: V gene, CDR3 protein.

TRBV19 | CASSIGAGGATGELFF
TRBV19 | CATRAVGGHTF
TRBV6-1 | CASSVVNTGASNQPQHF
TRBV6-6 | CASSYRREGNEQFF
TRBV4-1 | CASGRLAGVVEQFF
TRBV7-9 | CSSSQNSGGADGYEQYF
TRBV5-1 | CASSLALLSGANVLTF
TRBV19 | CASSSGSQGVNQPQHF
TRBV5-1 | CASSLSGASGTGELFF
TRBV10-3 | CAILTGGNEQYF
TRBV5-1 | CASSLEGVSYEQYF
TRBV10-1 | CASSAGDSYEQYF
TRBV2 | CASSDLQGAQYF
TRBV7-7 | CASSLNSHNEQFF
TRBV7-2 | CASSFRDTEAFF
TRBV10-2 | CASSESWTGGKNEQYF
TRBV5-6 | CASSLAGPETQYF
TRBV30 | CAWTGQGLSNQPQHF
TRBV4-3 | CASSQAYGGYEQYF
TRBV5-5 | CASSLTGTSGVYEQYF
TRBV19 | CASTPGGWSSGNTIYF
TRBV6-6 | CASRERLAGGPQYF
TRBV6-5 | CASSPAPGILNEQFF
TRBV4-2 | CASSRDGRDSYNEQFF
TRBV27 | CASSPRLSSYNSPLHF
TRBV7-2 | CASSRRGRGETQYF
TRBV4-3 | CASSQDPQGAETEAFF
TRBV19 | CASSPTTSHSTYEQYF
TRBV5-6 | CASSLGGSGQGTYGYTF
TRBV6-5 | CASSFRQFNEQFF
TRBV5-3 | CARSYQGQTQYF
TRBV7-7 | CASSLAGGPYNEQFF
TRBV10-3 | CAISESSNYEQYF
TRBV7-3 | CASNLLGTGMNTEAFF
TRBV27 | CASSFYGPGDTQYF
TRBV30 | CAWEGDRGSQTQYF
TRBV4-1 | CASTPAAGSEDTQYF
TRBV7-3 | CASTSRGGSGANVLTF
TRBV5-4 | CASSFSGYEQYF
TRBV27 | CASSLVTSGRETQYF
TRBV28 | CASSHPQLVGYTGELFF
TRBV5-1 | CASSVGTSGNTIYF
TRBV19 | CASSIPTGQGIYGYTF
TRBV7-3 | CASSLRAGTEAFF
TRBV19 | CASSDSGGPKETQYF
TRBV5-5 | CASSGQGATSNQPQHF
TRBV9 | CASSFRDYEQYF
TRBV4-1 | CASSQVKGKGDTEAFF
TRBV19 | CASTHRGLQTYGYTF
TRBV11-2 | CASSPQGLAVWTDTQYF
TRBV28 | CASSTDTRLYEQYF
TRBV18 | CASSPGGPRLDTQYF
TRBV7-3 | CASSPPGGGTTGELFF
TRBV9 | CASSVYSGGGGELFF